The present TCR beta chain was sequenced within a study of blood T cells in healthy people across ages. A sample-barcoded 5' primer and a J-beta primer mix were used in a second PCR of about 7 to 11 cycles. TCRdb re-called the 5' RACE reads through MiXCR, storing one row per CDR3 protein. Seen here are roughly 800,000 distinct CDR3 sequences, roughly 25% observed once, and the top ten hold more than 8%. V lost 7 bases, J lost 0 bases, and 9 bases lay in between. Germline V gene lookup returns CDR1 SGHVS and CDR2 FNYEAQ. This CDR3 region has 13 residues. These data also formed part of another study, on T cells of mothers and their children. That work contributes: Each mother gave over 8.5 million TCR beta CDR3 reads; each child, approximately 3 million.

The chain uses TRBV7-6 and TRBJ2-5; D unresolved. The sequence was collected from a boy younger than 18 in good health. Sample: blood. The CDR3, as DNA: TGTGCCAGCACGCCTAGTAACCAAGAGACCCAGTACTTC. The encoded protein is CASTPSNQETQYF.